There are many counts of the clone carrying this T cell receptor (beta chain). Its cognate antigen is unknown. The data belong to a study of CD8 T cells in ankylosing spondylitis. Study-level findings and limits: Typical of ankylosing spondylitis blood, it appeared, was a TCR beta motif of several highly homologous variants. Disease-associated clonotypes exhibited CD8+ identity and were relatively infrequent in peripheral blood.

Germline CDR1 reads SNHLY; CDR2 reads FYNNEI. V lost 7 bases and J lost 2; bases outside the gene matches: 3. The CDR3 has 13 amino acids. Preparation of TCR beta libraries was done by quantitative 5'-RACE with molecular barcodes. TCRdb itself ran the 5' RACE reads through MiXCR, one entry per CDR3 protein. The table records approximately 340,000 distinct CDR3 sequences, around 15% of them present only once. The chain recombines TRBV2 with TRBJ2-7; 9 nucleotides align to TRBD2. The sample consisted of blood, either unsorted or a sorted T cell fraction (not recorded which). The receptor comes from a male donor with ankylosing spondylitis or in good health (not recorded which). The CDR3 reads CASMASGTYEQYF. The CDR3, as DNA: TGTGCCAGCATGGCTAGCGGGACCTACGAGCAGTACTTC.